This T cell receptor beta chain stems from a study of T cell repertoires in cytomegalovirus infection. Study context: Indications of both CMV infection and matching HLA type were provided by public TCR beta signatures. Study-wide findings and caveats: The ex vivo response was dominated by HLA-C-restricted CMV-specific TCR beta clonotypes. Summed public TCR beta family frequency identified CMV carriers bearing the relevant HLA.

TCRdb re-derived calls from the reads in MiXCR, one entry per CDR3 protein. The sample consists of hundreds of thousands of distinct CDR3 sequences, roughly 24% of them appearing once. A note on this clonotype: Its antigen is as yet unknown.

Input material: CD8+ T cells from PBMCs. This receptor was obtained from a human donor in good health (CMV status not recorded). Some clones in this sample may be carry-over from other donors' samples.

CDR3 region: CASTFTAGQPQHF. CDR3 sequence (DNA): TGTGCCAGCACTTTTACCGCGGGTCAGCCCCAGCATTTT. The J gene is TRBJ1-5, the V gene TRBV27; D gene unclear. With 7 bases removed from V and 6 bases from J, the gap between germline ends came to 13 bases. The germline V gene has CDR1 MNHEY and CDR2 SMNVEV (reference sequence). The CDR3 sequence is 13 residues long.